These T cell receptor beta chains were read from a single sample in a study of control samples from healthy donors and cancer patients. TCRdb keeps only in-frame clones here, not all; method: immunoSEQ multiplex PCR. In the table there are fewer than 200,000 clones, about 90% of which are singletons. Sequencing input: blood. These receptors were obtained from a man aged 25 to 45 in good health. Both conserved end residues are trimmed from each CDR3. Fields, in order: V gene, CDR3 length, J gene, CDR3 protein.

TRBV9,12,TRBJ2-5,ASSVRDRRETQY
TRBV5-6,10,TRBJ1-2,ASSNNRGGYT
TRBV19,12,TRBJ1-5,ASSLGQNNQPQH
TRBV27,15,TRBJ2-3,ASSSFPGGGLSDTQY
TRBV7-9,12,TRBJ2-7,ASIPDGGTYEQY
TRBV20-1,9,TRBJ1-5,SARAGRPQH
TRBV19,12,TRBJ2-2,AVPAGHDTGELF
TRBV7-2,13,TRBJ1-5,ASSLGQGAWQPQH
TRBV4-1,13,TRBJ1-2,ASSQDRGVGYGYT
TRBV28,12,TRBJ1-1,ASSLSQENTEAF
TRBV5-1,12,TRBJ2-1,ASSLADAGNEQF
TRBV7-9,11,TRBJ2-4,ASSPNSLHIQY
TRBV20-1,9,TRBJ2-5,SAGAGETQY
TRBV30,8,TRBJ1-1,AWSRDEAF
TRBV18,11,TRBJ2-1,ASSPTSYNEQF
TRBV29-1,11,TRBJ2-2,SVEQLMGGELF
TRBV5-1,11,TRBJ1-2,ASSDTSNYGYT
TRBV28,12,TRBJ2-5,ASSLRYSGATQY
TRBV27,9,TRBJ2-3,ATTRGHTQY
TRBV5-5,14,TRBJ1-5,ASSLGWGDSNQPQH
TRBV9,12,TRBJ1-1,ASSVSGQGGEAF
TRBV2,13,TRBJ1-1,ASRALTGVSTEAF
TRBV19,12,TRBJ2-1,ASSPNSGINEQF
TRBV4-2,11,TRBJ2-1,ASSPGGYNEQF
TRBV6-5,12,TRBJ1-4,ASSYRQSNEKLF
TRBV28,11,TRBJ1-1,ASSLFRENGAF
TRBV11-2,12,TRBJ2-5,ASSTGQAKETQY
TRBV18,9,TRBJ1-1,ASSPGGWAF
TRBV2,13,TRBJ1-5,ASTLGTGVNQPQH
TRBV27,12,TRBJ1-1,ASSAAGLNTEAF
TRBV27,11,TRBJ1-1,ASRPPGSTEAF
TRBV15,14,TRBJ2-7,ATSRESPGQYYEQY
TRBV4-3,13,TRBJ1-1,ASSQDQNPNTEAF
TRBV9,12,TRBJ1-2,ASSVGDSFYGYT
TRBV18,13,TRBJ1-2,ASSPTRDNHYGYT
TRBV7-9,15,TRBJ2-1,ASSLVASGSSYNEQF
TRBV19,14,TRBJ1-3,ASSLRQSSSGNTIY
TRBV6-5,13,TRBJ2-1,ASRTGGTAYNEQF
TRBV11-2,13,TRBJ2-7,ASSSTGTPSYEQY
TRBV29-1,15,TRBJ1-2,SVPLRFGEEYGKGYT
TRBV28,13,TRBJ1-5,ASSLDSARYQPQH
TRBV6-5,11,TRBJ2-1,ASSYIGSGVQF